A selection of T cell receptor beta chains follows, all from one sample in a study of blood T cell repertoires in COVID-19. Some clones are missing from TCRdb's copy, which holds only in-frame ones; the method was immunoSEQ multiplex PCR. The sample has over 50,000 clones; 80% to 90% are singletons. Sequenced sample: peripheral blood. The receptor set was obtained from a man aged 45-65 years with active COVID-19. Each CDR3 is given with its conserved first and last residue. Fields, in order: D gene, J gene, V gene, CDR3 length, CDR3 DNA, CDR3 protein. The D gene is left open where the match is weak.

TRBD1 | TRBJ2-7 | TRBV5-6 | 13 | TGTGCCAGCACCTCAGGGGGCGCCTACGAGCAGTACTTC | CASTSGGAYEQYF
TRBD1 | TRBJ2-1 | TRBV14 | 14 | TGTGCCAGCAGCCAAGATAGGGGGCGGAATGAGCAGTTCTTC | CASSQDRGRNEQFF
TRBD1 | TRBJ2-1 | TRBV7-9 | 13 | TGTGCCAGCAGCCGGGGACAGGGCAATGAGCAGTTCTTC | CASSRGQGNEQFF
TRBD2 | TRBJ2-1 | TRBV7-3 | 15 | TGTGCCAGCAGGGAGCTAGCGGGAGGGTACAATGAGCAGTTCTTC | CASRELAGGYNEQFF
TRBD1 | TRBJ2-7 | TRBV11-2 | 14 | TGTGCCAGCAGCTCTACAGGGGACAGCTACGAGCAGTACTTC | CASSSTGDSYEQYF
TRBD2 | TRBJ2-1 | TRBV2 | 16 | TGTGCCAGCAGTGATCTAGCGGGAGGGGGCTTAAATGAGCAGTTCTTC | CASSDLAGGGLNEQFF
TRBD2 | TRBJ2-1 | TRBV27 | 14 | TGTGCCAGCACCTCCGGGACTACCTACAATGAGCAGTTCTTC | CASTSGTTYNEQFF
- | TRBJ2-7 | TRBV4-2 | 17 | TGTGCCAGCAGCCAGGAGGAAGGGTCGACAGGAATCTACGAGCAGTACTTC | CASSQEEGSTGIYEQYF
TRBD1 | TRBJ2-3 | TRBV19 | 13 | TGTGCCAGTAGGGACAGGGGGAAAGATACGCAGTATTTT | CASRDRGKDTQYF
TRBD1 | TRBJ2-1 | TRBV9 | 16 | TGTGCCAGCAGCAACCCGACAGGGCCCTCCTACAATGAGCAGTTCTTC | CASSNPTGPSYNEQFF
TRBD1 | TRBJ1-2 | TRBV16 | 15 | TGTGCCAGCAGCCCACAGGGACAGGGGGCTAATGGCTACACCTTC | CASSPQGQGANGYTF
TRBD1 | TRBJ2-7 | TRBV6-2/TRBV6-3 | 15 | TGTGCCAGCAGTTCCGCCGGGACAGATCATTACGAGCAGTACTTC | CASSSAGTDHYEQYF
TRBD2 | TRBJ2-3 | TRBV13 | 17 | TGTGCCAGCAGACCAGCGGGAGAAATGGGATACACAGATACGCAGTATTTT | CASRPAGEMGYTDTQYF
- | TRBJ2-7 | TRBV6-5 | 12 | TGTGCCAGCAGACAACCCTCCTACGAGCAGTACTTC | CASRQPSYEQYF
- | TRBJ2-5 | TRBV9 | 15 | TGTGCCAGCAGCGCCACCCCTGCGGCGCAAGAGACCCAGTACTTC | CASSATPAAQETQYF